Detailed here is one T cell receptor (beta chain). Its specificity is unknown. This record comes from a study of T cell responses to AZD1222 COVID-19 vaccine. General observations from the study: Only a handful of people who got AZD1222 tested seropositive at baseline. Among the donors, most were white British and more were female, and clonal diversity was possibly underestimated.

Sequencing used immunoSEQ multiplex PCR; TCRdb keeps in-frame clones, though not all of them. The sample carries about 100,000 clones, roughly nine tenths recorded once. CDR1 is SGHRS, CDR2 YFSETQ, per germline. With 4 bases clipped from V and 8 bases from J, the junction kept 17 bases outside the gene matches. The CDR3 covers 16 residues. Second doses were pooled across both intervals (about 4 or about 12 weeks). The sequencing here drew on peripheral blood, taken 28 days after the second AZD1222 dose. This clonotype was obtained from an adult who received the AZD1222 COVID-19 vaccine. The chain employs TRBV5-1 and TRBJ1-2; 7 positions match TRBD1. As DNA, the CDR3 is TGCGCCAGCAGCCTTTCGGACAGGAGGGTTTCGAAAGGCTACACCTTC. Translation gives CASSLSDRRVSKGYTF.